One sample yielded the 24 T cell receptor beta chains listed below, sequenced in a study of T cells after yellow fever vaccination. Using its own MiXCR run on the 5' RACE reads, TCRdb lists one record per CDR3 protein. There are about 340,000 distinct CDR3 sequences in the sample; 3% to 4.5% occur only once, and 20% to 30% lies in the top ten. Specimen: PBMCs, collected 5 days after the yellow fever booster vaccination. The origin of the receptors is a man aged 18-30 years who received the YFV17D yellow fever vaccine.

This clonotype was counted between two and nine times. The genes are TRBV7-2 and TRBJ2-7, with 8 bases fitting TRBD2. The CDR3 is 16 amino acids. The V segment lost 1 base and the J segment 3 bases; nucleotides outside the gene matches: 8. CDR1 and CDR2 (germline): SGHTA, FQGNSA. The CDR3 nucleotides read TGTGCCAGCAGCTTAGAGGTCGCTGCGGGGGGCTACGAGCAGTACTTC. This sequence encodes CASSLEVAAGGYEQYF. The entire variable domain, with the rest obtained from reference TRBV7-2 and TRBJ2-7, is as follows: GAGVSQSPSNKVTEKGKDVELRCDPISGHTALYWYRQSLGQGLEFLIYFQGNSAPDKSGLPSDRFSAERTGGSVSTLTIQRTQQEDSAVYLCASSLEVAAGGYEQYFGPGTRLTVT.

This clonotype has more than one count but fewer than ten. V and J are TRBV7-2 and TRBJ2-2; TRBD1 matches at 7 bases. The CDR3 totals 15 residues. V shed 4 bases, J shed 3 bases, and the junction held 5 bases outside the gene matches. Germline CDR1 reads SGHTA; CDR2 reads FQGNSA. This CDR3 reads CASSSVQGHTGELFF. The CDR3 DNA follows: TGTGCCAGCAGCTCGGTACAGGGGCACACCGGGGAGCTGTTTTTT.

This chain joins TRBV4-1 and TRBJ1-5, with no clear D. Deletions cut 4 bases from V and 4 bases from J, with 11 bases between. The CDR3 runs 14 residues. CDR1 MGHRA and CDR2 YSYEKL come from the germline V gene. The CDR3 coding sequence is TGCGCCAGCAGCCCCGGGCCGGGGAATCAGCCCCAGCATTTT. Translating gives CASSPGPGNQPQHF.

The chain is built from TRBV4-3 and TRBJ2-4; D is unresolved. Looked up from germline, CDR1 is LGHNA and CDR2 is YSLEER. The CDR3 has 14 amino acids. Trimming shortened V by 4 bases and J by 0 bases, and 7 bases separated the two germline ends. The CDR3 spells CASSRELAKNIQYF. The CDR3 bases are TGCGCCAGCAGCCGCGAGCTAGCCAAAAACATTCAGTACTTC.

In this sample, this clonotype turned up a few times. The rearrangement links TRBV6-6 to TRBJ2-7; 8 bases fit TRBD1. This CDR3 comprises 13 residues. Unmatched junction bases numbered 5, after V lost 5 bases and J lost 5 bases. CDR1 is MNHNY and CDR2 is SVGAGI in the germline V gene (reference sequence). The CDR3 region has the DNA TGTGCCAGCAGTAAACAGGGGGACCACGAGCAGTACTTC. Translated: CASSKQGDHEQYF.

This clonotype appeared a few times. J is TRBJ2-3 and V is TRBV28; D ambiguous. Trimming shortened V by 5 bases and J by 0 bases, and 9 bases separated the two germline ends. The germline V gene encodes CDR1 MDHEN and CDR2 SYDVKM. The CDR3 extends over 14 amino acids. CDR3: CASSRPASTDTQYF. As DNA, the CDR3 is TGTGCCAGCAGTCGCCCGGCTAGCACAGATACGCAGTATTTT. Full variable domain (rest looked up from reference TRBV28 and TRBJ2-3): DVKVTQSSRYLVKRTGEKVFLECVQDMDHENMFWYRQDPGLGLRLIYFSYDVKMKEKGDIPEGYSVSREKKERFSLILESASTNQTSMYLCASSRPASTDTQYFGPGTRLTVL.

J is TRBJ2-3 and V is TRBV27; 8 positions agree with TRBD2. Germline assignment: CDR1 MNHEY and CDR2 SMNVEV (reference sequence). The V segment lost 5 bases and the J segment 1 base; nucleotides outside the gene matches: 17. This CDR3 region has 19 residues. The CDR3 nucleotides are TGTGCCAGCAGTCCGCCGGGCGCGGGGGGTGGGACACGCACAGATACGCAGTATTTT. It yields the protein CASSPPGAGGGTRTDTQYF.

The rearrangement links TRBV27 to TRBJ2-3; 8 bases line up with TRBD2. The CDR3 contains 16 residues. Germline CDR1 is MNHEY and CDR2 is SMNVEV (reference sequence). V lost 6 bases, J lost 0 bases, and 8 bases stayed unmatched. The CDR3 sequence is CASSRGTRPSTDTQYF. The CDR3 coding sequence is TGTGCCAGCAGCAGAGGGACTAGACCAAGCACAGATACGCAGTATTTT.

The chain carries TRBV20-1 and TRBJ1-6; D not certain. The CDR3 covers 13 residues. Trimming took off 5 bases at V and 6 bases at J, with 11 bases between the two ends. The germline V gene encodes CDR1 DFQATT and CDR2 SNEGSKA (reference sequence). CDR3: CSAAQNPNSPLHF. The CDR3 nucleotides read TGCAGTGCTGCTCAGAACCCTAATTCACCCCTCCACTTT.

The CDR3: CASSRTAFPGQGDQPQHF. In DNA form, the CDR3 reads TGTGCCAGTAGTAGAACGGCCTTCCCGGGACAGGGAGATCAGCCCCAGCATTTT. The J gene is TRBJ1-5, the V gene TRBV19; TRBD1 matches 9 bases. Germline trimming cut 4 bases from V and 5 bases from J; bases unmatched to any gene: 15. Germline loops: CDR1 LNHDA, CDR2 SQIVND (reference sequence). The length of the CDR3 is 18 residues.

This clonotype has more than one count but fewer than ten. The rearrangement links TRBV20-1 to TRBJ1-1, with D perhaps matching TRBD1 (6 bases). Looked up from germline, CDR1 is DFQATT and CDR2 is SNEGSKA (reference sequence). Trimming pared 6 bases from V and 3 bases from J, leaving 17 bases between. This CDR3 region has 14 residues. The CDR3: CSARLTGSDTEAFF. CDR3 nucleotides: TGCAGTGCCCGGCTAACAGGGTCTGACACTGAAGCTTTCTTT.

This clonotype was recorded at least ten times. The V call is TRBV29-1, the J call TRBJ2-1; D tentatively fits TRBD1 or TRBD2 (6 bases each). Per the germline V gene, CDR1 is SQVTM and CDR2 is ANQGSEA. With 5 bases removed from V and 9 bases from J, the gap between germline ends came to 20 bases. The CDR3 spans 14 residues. The DNA of the CDR3 is TGCAGCGTTTCTGGGGGCGCCGGGCGGGGTGAGCAGTTCTTC. This gives the protein CSVSGGAGRGEQFF.

This clonotype appeared a few times. The chain carries TRBV5-1 and TRBJ1-5; 7 bases agree with TRBD1. Looked up from germline, CDR1 is SGHRS and CDR2 is YFSETQ. V was pared by 4 bases and J by 1 base, with 5 bases of the junction left unmatched. CDR3 length equals 15 residues. CDR3 region: CASSPRGGSNQPQHF. CDR3 DNA sequence: TGCGCCAGCAGCCCCAGGGGGGGGAGCAATCAGCCCCAGCATTTT.

This clonotype was observed a handful of times. The chain has TRBV11-2 and TRBJ1-6; no reliable D call. The CDR3 totals 17 residues. Germline V CDR1 and CDR2: SGHAT, FQNNGV. V was shortened by 2 bases and J by 6 bases, with 17 bases between the two germline ends. CDR3 in amino acids: CASSLLSTGFFNSPLHF. DNA of the CDR3: TGTGCCAGCAGCTTACTCTCGACCGGATTTTTTAATTCACCCCTCCACTTT.

This clonotype appeared many times. This CDR3 reads CAWSRGGTYNEQFF. The CDR3 DNA reads TGTGCCTGGAGTCGCGGGGGGACGTACAATGAGCAGTTCTTC. The rearrangement uses TRBV30 and TRBJ2-1, with 8 bases lining up with TRBD2. This CDR3 is built from 14 residues. Unmatched junction bases numbered 4, after V lost 2 bases and J lost 4 bases. CDR1 is GTSNPN, CDR2 SVGIG, per germline (reference sequence).

This clonotype was picked up a small number of times. The genes are TRBV7-2 and TRBJ2-1; perhaps TRBD1 as D (5 bases). With 4 bases removed from V and 10 bases from J, the gap between germline ends came to 14 bases. CDR1 and CDR2 (germline): SGHTA, FQGNSA. This CDR3 spans 13 amino acids. The CDR3 nucleotides read TGTGCCAGCAGCTCGTCCAGGGCGGACGAGCAGTTCTTC. Protein: CASSSSRADEQFF.

This clonotype was counted ten times or more. The chain links TRBV27 to TRBJ2-5; 8 bases map to TRBD2. J gave up 1 base and V 7 bases, and 11 bases lay outside the gene matches. There are 16 residues in the CDR3. CDR1 and CDR2 from the germline V gene are MNHEY and SMNVEV (reference sequence). The CDR3 reads CASMRRGGLSQETQYF. The CDR3 bases are TGTGCCAGCATGCGCCGGGGGGGGCTATCCCAAGAGACCCAGTACTTC.

This clonotype was detected a few times. The chain has TRBV15 and TRBJ1-3; 8 nucleotides match TRBD1. This CDR3 is built from 17 residues. The germline V gene has CDR1 LNHNV and CDR2 YYDKDF (reference sequence). The trim removed 4 bases at V and 3 bases at J, leaving 11 bases unmatched. The DNA for the CDR3 is TGTGCCACCAGCACAGAGGCCGCTGGACAGGGTGGAAACACCATATATTTT. Translated: CATSTEAAGQGGNTIYF.

This clonotype was found many times. V and J are TRBV6-1 and TRBJ2-5, with D hard to call. Trimming removed 8 bases from V and 4 bases from J, with 8 bases in between. CDR1 is MNHNS, CDR2 SASEGT, per germline. The CDR3 has 11 residues. The CDR3 region is CASGLGETQYF. In nucleotides, the CDR3 is TGTGCCAGCGGATTGGGAGAGACCCAGTACTTC.

This clonotype was counted between two and nine times. The V gene is TRBV5-4, the J gene TRBJ2-1; tentative D call: TRBD1 (5 bases). The CDR3 is made up of 11 amino acids. Germline lookup yields CDR1 SGHNT and CDR2 YYREEE (reference sequence). The V and J ends lost 4 bases and 9 bases respectively, with 8 bases between them. The CDR3 DNA follows: TGTGCCAGCAGCCTGACAGCTGAGCAGTTCTTC. It translates to CASSLTAEQFF.

Only a few counts were recorded for this clonotype. The gene calls are TRBV9 and TRBJ2-2; TRBD1 might be the D (6 bases). The ends were cut back, 3 bases at V and 1 base at J, with 10 bases in the middle. The CDR3 contains 15 residues. Germline V CDR1 and CDR2: SGDLS, YYNGEE. The CDR3 spells CASSERTENTGELFF. CDR3 DNA: TGTGCCAGCAGCGAGAGGACAGAGAACACCGGGGAGCTGTTTTTT.

This clonotype appeared once. J is TRBJ2-1 and V is TRBV9, with 8 bases identical to TRBD2. Germline lookup yields CDR1 SGDLS and CDR2 YYNGEE. With V trimmed by 3 bases and J by 0 bases, 8 bases remained unmatched. The CDR3 has 17 residues. The CDR3 DNA is TGTGCCAGCAGCGGGCGGGGGGCCACTAGCTCCTACAATGAGCAGTTCTTC. Translation gives CASSGRGATSSYNEQFF. The full variable domain, completed using reference TRBV9 and TRBJ2-1, is DSGVTQTPKHLITATGQRVTLRCSPRSGDLSVYWYQQSLDQGLQFLIQYYNGEERAKGNILERFSAQQFPDLHSELNLSSLELGDSALYFCASSGRGATSSYNEQFFGPGTRLTVL.

As regards this clonotype: A much larger clone differs from this one at a single base, so this may be a read error. Given the absence of the conserved phenylalanine or tryptophan at the CDR3 end, a read error is likely. The V and J genes are TRBV5-1 and TRBJ2-5; TRBD2 matches at 7 bases. Trimming took 1 base from V and 2 from J; bases not matched to a gene: 2. Germline lookup yields CDR1 SGHRS and CDR2 YFSETQ. CDR3 length: 14 amino acids. The CDR3: CASSLNGGQETQYL. The CDR3 region has the DNA TGCGCCAGCAGCTTGAACGGGGGGCAAGAGACCCAGTACCTC.

This clonotype has only a few counts. The chain uses TRBV29-1 and TRBJ2-3, with 10 nucleotides matching TRBD2. With V trimmed by 3 bases and J by 4 bases, 7 bases remained unmatched. The germline gives CDR1 SQVTM, CDR2 ANQGSEA. CDR3 length equals 15 residues. In DNA form, the CDR3 reads TGCAGCGTTGATTCCAGCGGGGGGGGAGCAGATACGCAGTATTTT. Translating gives CSVDSSGGGADTQYF.